This entry concerns a single TCR beta chain. Its target antigen remains unknown. The germline V gene provides CDR1 MDHEN and CDR2 SYDVKM. Its CDR3 holds 12 amino acids, cysteine through phenylalanine. Solely the CDR3 DNA is kept, with 36 bases framed from the first base. V and J lose 5 bases and 11 bases, and a span of 14 bases separates them. The receptor library was made with the immunoSEQ multiplex PCR assay. A mixture of 60 forward primers for TCR Vbeta segments and 13 reverse primers for TCR Jbeta segments was used in the multiplex PCR. The CDR3 region of rearranged TCR beta genes was amplified from genomic DNA with a multiplex PCR assay. The Illumina HiSeq System was used to sequence the amplified TCR beta libraries as 87-base-pair reads. The authors' pipeline ran thus. A later analysis counted about 80 million unique TCR beta chains across the 666 repertoires, and roughly 11 million of these chains were shared by at least two donors. Raw reads were error-corrected and collapsed into unique sequences by a nearest-neighbor algorithm in which closely related sequences were merged to remove PCR and sequencing errors. To assign V, D and J gene segments, CDR3 sequences were aligned to IMGT reference sequences. For a sequence to be retained, at least a six-nucleotide match to both a V gene segment and a J gene segment was required. A rearrangement counted as productive if the CDR3 had no stop codons and remained in frame with V and J, and every other rearrangement counted as non-productive. CDR3 was defined by IMGT convention, running from the second conserved V-encoded cysteine to the conserved J-encoded phenylalanine. The earlier analysis of about 570 of the donors excluded any sequence lacking an unambiguous match to a single V gene segment. An earlier analysis of a few hundred of the donors classified V segments as functional when productive rearrangements were above 56.7% and as segregating when the standard deviation between donors was above 5%. A statistical classification framework was built for diagnosing cytomegalovirus status from the catalog of TCR beta chain sequences. A later analysis assigned V and J genes by comparing TCR nucleotide sequences with IMGT/GENE-DB human TR gene sequences. A later analysis assigned CDR3 sequences and most-parsimonious VDJ recombination scenarios with the TCRdist pipeline. In a later analysis, each TCR beta chain was defined by its CDR3 amino acid sequence together with its V-gene family, and reads without a unique V-gene family were excluded. A later analysis removed 500 to 650 highly shared, low-generation-probability nucleotide sequences to deal with suspected cross-contamination and a sequencing artifact. A later analysis calculated a clonal expansion index for each public chain from normalized within-repertoire ranks of inferred template counts. In a later analysis, generation probabilities were computed with a VDJ recombination model fitted to out-of-frame rearrangements, and the resulting probabilities were checked against IGoR. Hypergeometric tests were used in a later analysis to score TCR-TCR, TCR-HLA and TCR-CMV co-occurrence, with a repertoire-size bias correction applied to the TCR pairs. In a later analysis, false discovery rates were estimated by permuting HLA or CMV assignments 20 times. In a later analysis, co-occurring TCRs were grouped with DBSCAN, and TCRdist sequence similarity was added when clustering was performed within HLA-allele-positive subsets. Co-occurrence clustering excluded repertoires with fewer than 30,000 or more than 120,000 public chains, plus five with anomalous nucleotide sharing. TCRdb took over this immuneACCESS table, retaining in-frame rearrangements with V and J assigned. Such tables are incomplete; in checked studies, under half of the missing clones stem from an unresolved V gene, and the remainder is unexplained. V and J calls and clone size are as listed in that table; D and trimming were resolved from the DNA. The sample's records list tens of thousands of clones. Of the sample, over 1.2% is held by the ten largest clones.

The cohort consisted of 670 or so healthy bone marrow donors. At the time of sampling, all cohort members were nominally healthy, though unrecorded immune exposures were likely present. The donor tested CMV seronegative and was one of the 352 seronegative cohort members. A peripheral blood sample was provided by each donor, and peripheral blood mononuclear cells were used for TCR beta sequencing. Genomic DNA was extracted from the blood cell samples with the Qiagen DNeasy Blood Extraction Kit. The data originate from a study of cytomegalovirus exposure and HLA in healthy donors (dated by TCRdb to the late 2010s). Context from the whole study: According to an earlier analysis of a few hundred of the donors, about 179 million T cells yielded some 120 million unique TCR beta sequences and about 300 Gb of sequence data. About 320 gigabases of sequencing data and tens of millions of unique TCR sequences were included in an early release covering 550 to 800 HLA-typed donors. Of the roughly 390 genotyped donors, 81% were placed in the genetic ancestry cluster associated with self-reported Caucasian donors. The aim of the study was to test whether cataloging public T cell receptors could identify signatures of past pathogen exposure. Using immunosequencing, the study profiled T cell repertoires from roughly 650 subjects and related those repertoires to cytomegalovirus serostatus. A separate validation cohort of roughly 130 different subjects was used in addition to the approximately 640-subject first cohort. High-throughput TCR immunosequencing, statistical association of individual TCRs with disease status, and machine learning were combined to predict cytomegalovirus infection status. A later analysis re-analyzed previously published TCR beta repertoires from approximately 670 donors and added high-resolution HLA genotyping to study TCR occurrence patterns. The later analysis used no new phenotypic data to find candidate immune exposures, relying instead on TCR beta sequences and their occurrence across donors. An earlier analysis of some 500 of the donors used high-throughput TCR beta sequencing to judge whether each TCR beta V gene segment behaved as functional or pseudogenic. Alongside the repertoire data, information on donor age, sex, ethnicity and CMV serostatus was compiled. A later genetic analysis took genome-wide SNP genotypes for about three fifths of the roughly 700 donors and used that subset as a discovery cohort. All discovery cohort repertoires had been generated using a single sequencing platform. HLA typing covered class I and class II loci at four-digit resolution. The number of donors typed differed by locus, with 629-630 for A, B, C, DRB1 and DQB1, about 500 for DQA1, about 610 for DPA1, and some 440 for DPB1. About five DR-DQ haplotypes were treated as single units for association and clustering because of strong linkage in the cohort. Among 300 to 500 genotyped donors of the cohort, an average of about 240,000 unique TCR beta nucleotide sequences was sequenced per donor, of which 15% to 20% were non-productive. Overall study outcomes, separate from this receptor: Roughly uniform sequencing depth across donors was assumed in presence/absence analyses, although this assumption may not hold. Some IMGT-functional V segments, including TRBV6-2 and TRBV6-3, could not be told apart with the 87-base-pair reads, so those segments were excluded. In this cohort, only TCR beta chains were sequenced, and detectable features were limited by the absence of alpha or paired-chain data. Correlated functional status among segregating V segments might be attributable to linkage disequilibrium, but an unknown experimental factor could not be ruled out. According to a later analysis, parvovirus B19, influenza, CMV and Epstein-Barr virus appeared linked to several top co-occurrence clusters. Broadly in line with IMGT annotations, most TCR beta V segments showed up in productive rearrangements about 87% or about 30% of the time in an earlier analysis of a few hundred of the donors. Because HLA typing was missing for some donors at each locus, association tests included only the typed subset. A total of around 150 TCR beta chains were listed by the study as associated with cytomegalovirus. V-gene and J-gene trimming of TCR beta chains was associated with a missense DCLRE1C variant in a later genetic analysis, and the association was replicated in an independent cohort. In a later genetic analysis, fewer N-insertions in productive TCRs were reported among donors in an Asian-associated ancestry cluster than the 666-donor mean. Specific HLA alleles were associated with roughly 17,000 TCR beta sequences at a false discovery rate of 0.05 in a later analysis. When HLA alleles, especially DR and DQ, strongly co-occurred, TCR associations were difficult to assign to individual alleles. Most CMV-associated TCR beta chains appeared to be HLA-restricted in a later analysis, and the HLA associations seemed to be driven largely by CMV exposure. Most TCR sequences were observed very rarely across donors, whereas some public TCRs were present in many individuals. A cluster of highly shared sequence variants was judged likely to be a technical artifact of the sequencing pipeline. The earlier analysis of approximately 540 of the donors excluded approximately 17 rarely observed V segments, including chromosome 9 orphons, because counts were too low. A later analysis found that HLA-associated TCR beta chains were more clonally expanded and had lower generation probabilities than equally common non-associated chains. A further reported finding was that TCR beta sequences accurately predicted the HLA-A and HLA-B alleles for most subjects in the first cohort. In a later analysis, TCR association rates were found to vary across HLA loci, with the most associated TCRs seen for DRB1 alleles and the fewest for HLA-C alleles. In vitro tests confirmed that a few of the cytomegalovirus-associated TCR beta chains recognize cytomegalovirus antigens. Immune exposure information for the cohort was limited to CMV serostatus. The classifier was reported to diagnose cytomegalovirus status with high specificity and sensitivity in both the original and validation cohorts. It was suggested by the authors that the approach could potentially be generalized to other disease states and immunological phenotypes.

The source of this sequence is a woman aged 55-70 years in good health and CMV-seronegative. The chain employs TRBV28 and TRBJ2-3; a confident D gene designation cannot be given. The sequenced sample was PBMCs. The nucleotide sequence is given as TGTGCCAGCAGTATTACCCAGATAATGCAGTATTTT. It specifies CASSITQIMQYF.